The sample holds one count of the clone carrying this T cell receptor (beta chain). Other nucleotide sequences from this sample produce the same CDR3. This sample is drawn from a study of shared clonotypes between healthy human individuals. V dropped 1 base and J dropped 4; count of bases not matched to a gene: 4. The CDR3 sequence is 14 residues long. Germline lookup yields CDR1 SGHRS and CDR2 YFSETQ. Clones were read by immunoSEQ multiplex PCR, and TCRdb kept only the in-frame ones, dropping some. This sample carries roughly 2.1 million clones, roughly 91% of them seen once, and the ten largest clones take around 1.7%. In the naive CD8 group, cells lacked CD45RO and were positively selected for CCR7, so terminally differentiated effector memory CD45RA+ cells were left out.

This receptor was obtained from a young man in good health. Some clones in this sample may be carry-over from other donors' samples. What was sequenced was naive CD8+ T cells from PBMCs. The rearrangement links TRBV5-1 to TRBJ1-1; 7 bases agree with TRBD1. In DNA form, the CDR3 reads TGCGCCAGCAGCTTGACAGGGGTAGGCACTGAAGCTTTCTTT. Protein: CASSLTGVGTEAFF.